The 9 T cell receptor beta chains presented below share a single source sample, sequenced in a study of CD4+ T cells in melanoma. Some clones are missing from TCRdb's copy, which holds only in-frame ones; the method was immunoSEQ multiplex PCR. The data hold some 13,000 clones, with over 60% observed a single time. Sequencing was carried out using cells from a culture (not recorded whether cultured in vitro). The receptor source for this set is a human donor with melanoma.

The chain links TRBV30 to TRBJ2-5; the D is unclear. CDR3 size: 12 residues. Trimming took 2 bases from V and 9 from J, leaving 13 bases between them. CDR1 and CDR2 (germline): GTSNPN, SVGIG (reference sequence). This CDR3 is CAWSSTIWSQYF. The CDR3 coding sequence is TGTGCCTGGAGTTCCACGATCTGGTCCCAGTACTTC.

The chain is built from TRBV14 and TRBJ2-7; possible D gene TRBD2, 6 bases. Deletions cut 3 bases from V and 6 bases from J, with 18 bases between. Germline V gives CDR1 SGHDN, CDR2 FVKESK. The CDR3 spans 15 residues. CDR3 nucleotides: TGTGCCAGCAGCCATATTCCCGGCGGGGCCTCCGAGCAGTACTTC. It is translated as CASSHIPGGASEQYF.

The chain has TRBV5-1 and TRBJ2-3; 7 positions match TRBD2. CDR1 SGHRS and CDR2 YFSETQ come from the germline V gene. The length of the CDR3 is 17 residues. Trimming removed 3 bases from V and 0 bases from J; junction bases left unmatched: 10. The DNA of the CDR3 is TGCGCCAGCAGCTCCTCCCCAGCGGGGACGAGCACAGATACGCAGTATTTT. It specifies CASSSSPAGTSTDTQYF.

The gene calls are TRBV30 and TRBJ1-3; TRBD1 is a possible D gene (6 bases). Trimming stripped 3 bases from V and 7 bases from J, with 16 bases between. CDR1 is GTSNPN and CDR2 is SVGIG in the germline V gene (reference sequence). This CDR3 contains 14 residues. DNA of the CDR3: TGTGCCTGGAGGGAAACAGGGTCCCGGAACACCATATATTTT. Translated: CAWRETGSRNTIYF.

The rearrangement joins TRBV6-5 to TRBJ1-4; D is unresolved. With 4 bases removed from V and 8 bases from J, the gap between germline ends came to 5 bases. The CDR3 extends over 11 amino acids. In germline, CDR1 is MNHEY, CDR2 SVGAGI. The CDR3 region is CASSSDEKLFF. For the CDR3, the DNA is TGTGCCAGCAGTTCGGACGAAAAACTGTTTTTT.

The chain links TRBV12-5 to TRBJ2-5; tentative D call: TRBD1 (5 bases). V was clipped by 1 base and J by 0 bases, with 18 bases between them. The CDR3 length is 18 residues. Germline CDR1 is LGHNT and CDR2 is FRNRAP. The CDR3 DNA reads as TGTGCTAGTGGTTTGGGGTTCAGGACAAGATTAAACCAAGAGACCCAGTACTTC. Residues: CASGLGFRTRLNQETQYF.

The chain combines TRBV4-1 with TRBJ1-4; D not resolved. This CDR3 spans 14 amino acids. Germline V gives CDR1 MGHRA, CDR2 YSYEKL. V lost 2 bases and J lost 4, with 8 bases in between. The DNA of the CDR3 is TGCGCCAGCAGCCAAACCGCCCTTAATGAAAAACTGTTTTTT. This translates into CASSQTALNEKLFF.

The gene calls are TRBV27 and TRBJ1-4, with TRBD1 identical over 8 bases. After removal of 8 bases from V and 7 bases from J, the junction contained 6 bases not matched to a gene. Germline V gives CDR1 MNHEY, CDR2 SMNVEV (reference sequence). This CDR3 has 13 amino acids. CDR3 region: CASQDRESEKLFF. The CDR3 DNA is TGTGCCAGCCAGGACAGGGAATCTGAAAAACTGTTTTTT.

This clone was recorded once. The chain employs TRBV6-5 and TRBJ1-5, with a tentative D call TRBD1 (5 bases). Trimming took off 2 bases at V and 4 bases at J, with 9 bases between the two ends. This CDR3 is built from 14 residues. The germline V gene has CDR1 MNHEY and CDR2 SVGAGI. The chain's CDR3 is CASSYGRTNQPQHF. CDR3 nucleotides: TGTGCCAGCAGTTACGGGAGGACAAATCAGCCCCAGCATTTT.